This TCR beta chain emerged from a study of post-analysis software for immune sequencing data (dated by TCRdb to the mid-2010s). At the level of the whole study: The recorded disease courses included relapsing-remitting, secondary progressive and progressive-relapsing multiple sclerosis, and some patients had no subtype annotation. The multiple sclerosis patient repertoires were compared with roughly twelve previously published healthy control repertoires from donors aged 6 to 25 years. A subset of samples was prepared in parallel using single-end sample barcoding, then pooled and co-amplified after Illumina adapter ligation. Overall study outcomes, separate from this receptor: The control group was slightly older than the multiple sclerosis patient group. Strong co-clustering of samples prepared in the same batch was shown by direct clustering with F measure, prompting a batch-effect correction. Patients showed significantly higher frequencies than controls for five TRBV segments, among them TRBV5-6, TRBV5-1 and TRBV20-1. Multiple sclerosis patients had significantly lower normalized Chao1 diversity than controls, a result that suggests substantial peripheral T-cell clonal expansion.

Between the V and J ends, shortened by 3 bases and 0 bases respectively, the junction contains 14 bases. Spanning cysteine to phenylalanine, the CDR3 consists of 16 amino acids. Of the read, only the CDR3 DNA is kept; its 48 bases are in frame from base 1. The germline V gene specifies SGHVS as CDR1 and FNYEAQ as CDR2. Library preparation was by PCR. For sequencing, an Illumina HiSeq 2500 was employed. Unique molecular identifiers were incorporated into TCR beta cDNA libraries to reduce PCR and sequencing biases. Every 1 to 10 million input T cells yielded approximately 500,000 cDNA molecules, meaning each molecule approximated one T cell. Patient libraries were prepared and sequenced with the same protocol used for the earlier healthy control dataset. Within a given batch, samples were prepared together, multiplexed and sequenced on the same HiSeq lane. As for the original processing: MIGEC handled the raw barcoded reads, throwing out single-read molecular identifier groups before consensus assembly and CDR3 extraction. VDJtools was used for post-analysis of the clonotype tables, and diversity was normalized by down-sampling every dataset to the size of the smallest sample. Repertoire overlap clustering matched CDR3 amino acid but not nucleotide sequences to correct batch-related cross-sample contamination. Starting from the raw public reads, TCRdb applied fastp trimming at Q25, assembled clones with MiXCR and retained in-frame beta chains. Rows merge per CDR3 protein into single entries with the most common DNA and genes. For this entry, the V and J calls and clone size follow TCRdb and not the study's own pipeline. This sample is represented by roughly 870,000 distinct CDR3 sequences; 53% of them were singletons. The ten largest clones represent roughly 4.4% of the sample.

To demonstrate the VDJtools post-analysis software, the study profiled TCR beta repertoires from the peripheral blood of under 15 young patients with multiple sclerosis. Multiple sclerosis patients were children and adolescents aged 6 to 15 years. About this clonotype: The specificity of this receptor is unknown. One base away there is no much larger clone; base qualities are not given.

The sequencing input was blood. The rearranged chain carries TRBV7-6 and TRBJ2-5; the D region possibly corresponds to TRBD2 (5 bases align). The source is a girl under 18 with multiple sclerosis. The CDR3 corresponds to CASSFPQDLYQETQYF. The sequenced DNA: TGTGCCAGCAGCTTCCCTCAGGACTTGTACCAAGAGACCCAGTACTTC.